The entry below gives a single T cell receptor beta chain sequence along with its context. No antigen is known for it. Researchers made TCR beta libraries by using iRepertoire HTBI primers and running Arm-PCR on CDR3 regions. Via MiXCR, TCRdb re-called the multiplex PCR reads, giving one row per CDR3 protein. The sample yields around 400,000 distinct CDR3 sequences, around 16% seen once. Time point indicated: newly diagnosed GD, antithyroid drugs for less than 3 months. Preparation of the TCR library used RNA extracted from PBMCs. This CDR3 has 16 residues. Germline CDR1 is LNHDA and CDR2 is SQIVND (reference sequence). Losses at the gene ends were 2 bases for V and 0 bases for J; bases not matched to a gene: 5. The data originate from a study of regulatory T cells in long-lasting Graves disease. Study context: Antithyroid drug intake by newly diagnosed Graves' patients had lasted under 3 months. Findings and caveats of the study: Those with persistent disease had in common more public clonotypes (more than 2,500) than new patients (around 910). Persistent disease favored TRBV28, TRBJ1-2 and TRBJ2-5. Sampling was limited to peripheral blood rather than thyroid tissue.

The source was peripheral blood mononuclear cells (PBMCs), collected at new diagnosis, from a patient treated with antithyroid drugs. The J gene is TRBJ1-1, the V gene TRBV19; 8 positions match TRBD1. The source is a female donor with Graves disease. For the CDR3, the DNA is TGTGCCAGTAGTATATCCCAGGGGGCAGTGAACACTGAAGCTTTCTTT. Residues: CASSISQGAVNTEAFF.